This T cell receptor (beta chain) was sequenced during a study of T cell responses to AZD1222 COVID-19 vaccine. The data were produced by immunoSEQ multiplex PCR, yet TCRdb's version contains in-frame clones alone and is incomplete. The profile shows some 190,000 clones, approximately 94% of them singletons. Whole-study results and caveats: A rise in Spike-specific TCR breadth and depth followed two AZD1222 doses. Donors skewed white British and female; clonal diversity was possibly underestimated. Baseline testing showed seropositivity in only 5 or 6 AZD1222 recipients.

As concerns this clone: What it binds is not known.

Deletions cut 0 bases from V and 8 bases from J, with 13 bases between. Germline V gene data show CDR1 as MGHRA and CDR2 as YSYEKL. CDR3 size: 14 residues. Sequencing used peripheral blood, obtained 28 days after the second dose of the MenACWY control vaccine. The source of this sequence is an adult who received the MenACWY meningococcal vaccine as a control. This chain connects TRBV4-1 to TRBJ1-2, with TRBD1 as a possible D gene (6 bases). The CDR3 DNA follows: TGCGCCAGCAGCCAAGATCCGGGGGCGCGGGGCTACACCTTC. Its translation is CASSQDPGARGYTF.